These T cell receptor beta chains were read from a single sample in a study of OX40 agonist ivuxolimab in advanced cancers. The data were produced by immunoSEQ multiplex PCR, yet TCRdb's version contains in-frame clones alone and is incomplete. The data contain 50,000 or so clones, around 89% of them seen just once; the ten biggest clones take up around a third. The sample here was CD4+ or CD8+ T cells sorted from blood, taken in a trial of the OX40 agonist ivuxolimab. The receptors were sampled from an adult with an advanced solid tumor such as melanoma, head and neck, liver or kidney cancer. Each CDR3 is given with its conserved first and last residue. A D gene is named only where the DNA matches it firmly. Rows give clone size only sometimes, using once, few, many, or a class for an expanded clone.

V	D	J	size	CDR3	DNA
TRBV7-8	TRBD2	TRBJ2-1	-	CASSLVGGSLSEEQFF	TGTGCCAGCAGCTTAGTAGGCGGGAGTTTATCGGAAGAGCAGTTCTTC
TRBV20-1	-	TRBJ2-7	-	CSARDGVEQYF	TGCAGTGCTAGAGATGGCGTCGAGCAGTACTTC
TRBV18	-	TRBJ2-3	-	CASSPPGSTDTQYF	TGTGCCAGCTCACCACCGGGGAGCACAGATACGCAGTATTTT
TRBV5-1	TRBD2	TRBJ2-1	-	CASSSLPGLAEGEQFF	TGCGCCAGCAGCTCTCTCCCGGGACTAGCAGAGGGTGAGCAGTTCTTC
TRBV4-1	-	TRBJ1-3	-	CASSPKQGDLSGNTIYF	TGCGCCAGCAGCCCAAAACAAGGAGACCTCTCTGGAAACACCATATATTTT
TRBV2	-	TRBJ2-2	-	CASRGGPLAGELFF	TGTGCCAGCAGAGGCGGACCCCTGGCCGGGGAGCTGTTTTTT
TRBV6-6	-	TRBJ1-5	-	CASSLEGDLFGPQHF	TGTGCCAGCAGTTTGGAGGGGGACCTGTTTGGGCCCCAGCATTTT
TRBV11-2	-	TRBJ2-7	-	CASSPEAPSAYEQYF	TGTGCCAGCAGCCCAGAGGCCCCTAGCGCCTACGAGCAGTACTTC
TRBV27	TRBD2	TRBJ2-7	once	CASSGRPGLAGNSYEQYF	TGTGCCAGCAGTGGGCGGCCGGGACTAGCGGGGAACTCCTACGAGCAGTACTTC
TRBV6-6	TRBD1	TRBJ2-7	-	CASSFDRVGYEQYF	TGTGCCAGCAGTTTTGACAGGGTAGGGTACGAGCAGTACTTC
TRBV27	-	TRBJ2-7	-	CASRLDRQGFEQYF	TGTGCCAGCAGACTTGACAGGCAAGGTTTCGAGCAGTACTTC
TRBV14	TRBD1	TRBJ2-7	-	CASSQGQGPSYEQYF	TGTGCCAGCAGCCAAGGACAGGGGCCATCCTACGAGCAGTACTTC
TRBV4-1	-	TRBJ1-2	-	CASSQDRWGQGGYTF	TGCGCCAGCAGCCAAGATCGCTGGGGCCAAGGTGGCTACACCTTC
TRBV28	-	TRBJ2-2	-	CASSYRGLLSGELFF	TGTGCCAGCAGTTATAGGGGTCTACTGAGCGGGGAGCTGTTTTTT
TRBV6-4	-	TRBJ2-1	-	CASSDGFSTEQFF	TGTGCCAGCAGTGACGGCTTCTCCACTGAGCAGTTCTTC
TRBV6-6	TRBD1	TRBJ2-7	-	CASSYSSTGDYEQYF	TGTGCCAGCAGTTACTCGTCGACAGGGGACTACGAGCAGTACTTC
TRBV4-2	-	TRBJ2-2	once	CASSQAPTQTNTGELFF	TGTGCCAGCAGCCAAGCCCCGACACAAACGAACACCGGGGAGCTGTTTTTT
TRBV6-1	-	TRBJ1-5	once	CASSDFGGAGNQPQHF	TGTGCCAGCAGTGACTTCGGGGGGGCGGGCAATCAGCCCCAGCATTTT
TRBV9	-	TRBJ1-6	-	CASTLGGNSPLHF	TGTGCCAGCACCTTGGGGGGAAATTCACCCCTCCACTTT
TRBV28	TRBD2	TRBJ2-1	-	CASSFRTGLAGGNEQFF	TGTGCCAGCAGTTTTCGAACGGGACTAGCGGGAGGAAATGAGCAGTTCTTC
TRBV27	TRBD2	TRBJ2-7	-	CASGVAGASEQYF	TGTGCCAGCGGGGTAGCGGGAGCGTCAGAGCAGTACTTC
TRBV11-2	-	TRBJ2-3	-	CASSLIGGTQYF	TGTGCCAGCAGCTTAATAGGAGGGACGCAGTATTTT